What follows are 4 T cell receptor beta chains derived from one specimen sequenced in a study of control samples from healthy donors and cancer patients. Repertoires were generated with immunoSEQ multiplex PCR, while TCRdb's copy carries only in-frame clones and drops some. Among roughly 200,000 clones listed, approximately 90% were seen once. Sample: blood. The receptor set was obtained from a man in his thirties or forties in good health.

This clone was observed once. CDR3 loop: CASSVFRGPRGQNTGELFF. CDR3 coding DNA: TGTGCCAGCAGTGTGTTTCGGGGGCCCAGGGGGCAGAACACCGGGGAGCTGTTTTTT. The rearrangement uses TRBV6-1 and TRBJ2-2; 8 nucleotides match TRBD1. V lost 4 bases and J lost 1; bases outside the gene matches: 14. The length of the CDR3 is 19 residues. Germline lookup yields CDR1 MNHNS and CDR2 SASEGT.

The V and J genes are TRBV21-1 and TRBJ2-7; the D call TRBD2 from the table was never checked on the DNA. TRBV21-1 is given as a pseudogene. This CDR3 has 15 residues. The DNA of the CDR3 is TGTGCCAGCAGCAAGGGTGGGGGGGCGAACCTACGATTGTACTTC. Amino acid sequence: CASSKGGGANLRLYF.

In DNA, the CDR3 is TGTGCCAGCAGTTTATCTCCGGTCACGTCCGACTACGAGCAGTACTTC. This sequence encodes CASSLSPVTSDYEQYF. The genes are TRBV27 and TRBJ2-7; D is undetermined. The CDR3 runs 16 residues. The ends were cut back, 0 bases at V and 3 bases at J, with 15 bases in the middle. Per germline, CDR1 MNHEY and CDR2 SMNVEV (reference sequence).

The chain links TRBV7-8 to TRBJ1-3; perhaps TRBD1 as D (6 bases). CDR1 and CDR2 from the germline V gene are SGHVS and FQNEAQ. This CDR3 is 17 amino acids long. V gave up 5 bases and J gave up 2 bases, with 19 bases separating them. The CDR3 bases are TGTGCCAGCAGCGCTCGGGGATCACAGGGTACTGGAAACACCATATATTTT. It specifies CASSARGSQGTGNTIYF.